Below are 14 T cell receptor beta chains sequenced from a single sample in a study of glioma-infiltrating T cells after dendritic cell vaccination (dated by TCRdb to 2016 to 2017). To prepare the library, the immunoSEQ multiplex PCR assay was applied. The immuneACCESS repertoire file appears here via TCRdb, limited to in-frame rearrangements. These files lack a portion of the clones; in checked studies, under half of the deficit traces to unresolved V genes, and the cause of the others is not known. The table for this sample lists 71,000 or so clones; about 86% of them were counted only once. 7.9% of the sample is taken by the ten largest. The starting material was blood, obtained before dendritic cell vaccination. Receptors originate from a human donor with glioblastoma.

This chain links TRBV19 with TRBJ2-7, with 9 bases that match TRBD1. V dropped 5 bases and J dropped 3; count of bases not matched to a gene: 8. This CDR3 is built from 15 residues. Germline loops: CDR1 LNHDA, CDR2 SQIVND (reference sequence). The CDR3 spells CASSSTGTGLYEQYF. Here the CDR3 DNA reads TGTGCCAGTAGTTCTACCGGGACAGGGCTCTACGAGCAGTACTTC. The complete variable domain, with remaining parts taken from reference TRBV19 and TRBJ2-7, reads DGGITQSPKYLFRKEGQNVTLSCEQNLNHDAMYWYRQDPGQGLRLIYYSQIVNDFQKGDIAEGYSVSREKKESFPLTVTSAQKNPTAFYLCASSSTGTGLYEQYFGPGTRLTVT.

The gene calls are TRBV15 and TRBJ1-6, with 7 bases matching TRBD1. Germline values: CDR1 LNHNV, CDR2 YYDKDF (reference sequence). V trimming: 5 bases; J trimming: 7 bases; junction bases outside the gene matches: 8. The CDR3 consists of 15 residues. CDR3 in amino acids: CATSGGTRGNSPLHF. For the CDR3, the DNA is TGTGCCACCAGCGGGGGGACCAGGGGGAATTCACCCCTCCACTTT.

A few counts support this clone. V and J are TRBV7-9 and TRBJ1-3, with D possibly matching TRBD1 (5 bases). Trimming left V 3 bases short and J 0 bases short, with 9 bases between. Germline assignment: CDR1 SEHNR and CDR2 FQNEAQ (reference sequence). The CDR3 loop spans 15 amino acids. As DNA, the CDR3 is TGTGCCAGCAGCTTGGGGGGGAACTCTGGAAACACCATATATTTT. Its protein product is CASSLGGNSGNTIYF.

This chain joins TRBV2 and TRBJ1-2; TRBD1 is a possible D gene (6 bases). The V end lost 8 bases, the J end lost 4 bases, and 14 bases lay between the germline ends. CDR3 size: 13 residues. Germline assignment: CDR1 SNHLY and CDR2 FYNNEI. CDR3 sequence reads: CASVQGISYGYTF. CDR3 bases: TGTGCCAGCGTACAGGGAATCAGCTATGGCTACACCTTC. Filled out from reference TRBV2 and TRBJ1-2, the complete variable domain reads EPEVTQTPSHQVTQMGQEVILRCVPISNHLYFYWYRQILGQKVEFLVSFYNNEISEKSEIFDDQFSVERPDGSNFTLKIRSTKLEDSAMYFCASVQGISYGYTFGSGTRLTVV.

This clone was seen at least ten times. Other DNA sequences in the sample encode the same CDR3. This sequence joins TRBV18 and TRBJ1-1; 9 nucleotides align to TRBD1. Germline V gene lookup returns CDR1 KGHSH and CDR2 LQKENI. Trimming at V came to 6 bases and at J to 5 bases, leaving 4 bases not matched to a gene. The length of the CDR3 is 13 residues. In DNA form, the CDR3 reads TGTGCCAGCTCGCCCGGGACAGGGACTGAAGCTTTCTTT. Translating it yields CASSPGTGTEAFF.

The chain recombines TRBV19 with TRBJ2-5; tentatively, D is TRBD1 (6 bases). Trimming removed 4 bases from V and 3 bases from J, with 15 bases in between. CDR1 is LNHDA, CDR2 SQIVND, per germline (reference sequence). The CDR3 covers 15 residues. The CDR3 here is CASSTGLDREETQYF. CDR3 DNA sequence: TGTGCCAGTAGTACCGGACTGGACAGAGAAGAGACCCAGTACTTC.

The CDR3 protein is CASSEPTSRGPADTQYF. CDR3 nucleotide sequence: TGTGCCAGCAGTGAACCCACTAGCCGAGGACCGGCAGATACGCAGTATTTT. This chain uses TRBV25-1 with TRBJ2-3; TRBD2 might be the D (6 bases). Germline lookup yields CDR1 MGHDK and CDR2 SYGVNS. The ends were cut back, 2 bases at V and 4 bases at J, with 19 bases in the middle. CDR3 length: 17 residues.

This chain connects TRBV6-5 to TRBJ1-6; D may be TRBD1 (5 bases). The CDR3 covers 15 residues. Germline-derived CDR1 and CDR2 are MNHEY and SVGAGI. Trimming took off 0 bases at V and 6 bases at J, with 9 bases between the two ends. CDR3 protein: CASSYSQGSNSPLHF. For the CDR3, the DNA is TGTGCCAGCAGTTACTCGCAGGGCTCTAATTCACCCCTCCACTTT.

The chain couples TRBV6-1 to TRBJ2-3, with D perhaps matching TRBD1 (6 bases). This CDR3 has 16 residues. Germline CDR1 MNHNS, CDR2 SASEGT. V was cut by 0 bases and J by 3 bases, with 13 bases left in between. The CDR3 nucleotides are TGTGCCAGCAGTGAAGCGCCTGGGGGCGAAACAGATACGCAGTATTTT. It yields the protein CASSEAPGGETDTQYF.

V is TRBV4-1 and J is TRBJ2-7; D ambiguous. CDR1 is MGHRA, CDR2 YSYEKL, per germline. Trimming shortened V by 0 bases and J by 4 bases, and 7 bases separated the two germline ends. CDR3 length equals 13 residues. CDR3 bases: TGCGCCAGCAGCCAAGACTTCGGGTACGAGCAGTACTTC. This sequence encodes CASSQDFGYEQYF.

The chain links TRBV7-7 to TRBJ2-7; 7 nucleotides match TRBD1. V lost 5 bases, J lost 6 bases, and 7 bases stayed unmatched. Germline V gene data show CDR1 as SSHAT and CDR2 as FNYEAQ (reference sequence). This CDR3 comprises 13 residues. The CDR3 sequence: CASSVDRAGEQYF. The DNA of the CDR3 is TGTGCCAGCAGCGTCGACAGGGCAGGCGAGCAGTACTTC.

This clone was picked up a small number of times. This chain's CDR3 is CATSRDVRSVQPQHF. The CDR3 nucleotides are TGTGCCACCAGCAGAGATGTACGGAGCGTTCAGCCCCAGCATTTT. The gene calls are TRBV15 and TRBJ1-5; D gene uncertain. CDR1 and CDR2 from the germline V gene are LNHNV and YYDKDF (reference sequence). The CDR3 is 15 amino acids. Trimming removed 0 bases at V and 6 bases at J, with 12 bases between. Looking up the rest from reference TRBV15 and TRBJ1-5 gives the full variable domain: DAMVIQNPRYQVTQFGKPVTLSCSQTLNHNVMYWYQQKSSQAPKLLFHYYDKDFNNEADTPDNFQSRRPNTSFCFLDIRSPGLGDTAMYLCATSRDVRSVQPQHFGDGTRLSIL.

This rearrangement joins TRBV15 to TRBJ1-2; D is possibly TRBD1 (5 bases). CDR1 is LNHNV, CDR2 YYDKDF, per germline (reference sequence). V was shortened by 3 bases and J by 5 bases, with 16 bases between the two germline ends. This CDR3 contains 15 residues. Here the CDR3 reads CATSRYPSRDYGYTF. CDR3 nucleotide sequence: TGTGCCACCAGCAGGTATCCCAGCAGGGATTATGGCTACACCTTC.

The chain links TRBV29-1 to TRBJ2-3; possible D gene TRBD2, 6 bases. The V gene lost 7 bases and the J gene lost 1 base, with 15 bases spanning the gap. This CDR3 comprises 14 residues. Per germline, CDR1 SQVTM and CDR2 ANQGSEA. The CDR3 spells CSGSAGWGTDTQYF. Here the CDR3 DNA reads TGCAGCGGGAGCGCGGGGTGGGGCACAGATACGCAGTATTTT.